Shown below are 20 T cell receptor beta chains from a single sample sequenced in a study of cytomegalovirus exposure and HLA in healthy donors. PCR involved 60 Vbeta and 13 Jbeta primers. Generated by immunoSEQ multiplex PCR, the TCRdb table keeps only in-frame clones and is missing some. The sample totals some 120,000 clones; its top ten clones hold roughly 2%. The sample consisted of PBMCs. These receptors were collected from a woman aged 60-70 years in good health and CMV-seronegative.

This chain connects TRBV6-6 to TRBJ2-7, with TRBD1 matching 10 bases. Germline loops: CDR1 MNHNY, CDR2 SVGAGI (reference sequence). The CDR3 spans 14 residues. The V gene end was trimmed by 5 bases and the J gene end by 2 bases; junction bases not matched to a gene: 3. CDR3 DNA: TGTGCCAGCAGTCGACAGGGGGCCACCTACGAGCAGTACTTC. Residues: CASSRQGATYEQYF.

The genes are TRBV27 and TRBJ1-5, with D unclear. This CDR3 is built from 15 residues. Germline values: CDR1 MNHEY, CDR2 SMNVEV (reference sequence). Trimming left V 5 bases short and J 0 bases short, with 11 bases between. This CDR3 is CASSHDSDSNQPQHF. CDR3 DNA: TGTGCCAGCAGTCACGACTCAGATAGCAATCAGCCCCAGCATTTT.

The chain combines TRBV7-9 with TRBJ1-3; the D gene is possibly TRBD1 (5 bases). V lost 1 base to trimming and J lost 0 bases, with 16 bases between them. The CDR3 extends over 18 amino acids. Germline V gene sequence: CDR1 SEHNR, CDR2 FQNEAQ (reference sequence). As DNA, the CDR3 is TGTGCCAGCAGCTTAGTGCCCGCTTCGGGACTCTCTGGAAACACCATATATTTT. This gives the protein CASSLVPASGLSGNTIYF.

The chain links TRBV18 to TRBJ1-4; no clear D gene. The CDR3 runs to 15 residues. Deletions cut 0 bases from V and 8 bases from J, with 13 bases between. CDR1 is KGHSH, CDR2 LQKENI, per germline. The CDR3 sequence: CASSPPGRGIEKLFF. CDR3 nucleotides: TGTGCCAGCTCACCACCCGGCAGAGGAATAGAAAAACTGTTTTTT.

The chain has TRBV18 and TRBJ1-4; 8 bases are a match to TRBD1. V was clipped by 6 bases and J by 8 bases; unmatched bases: 11. This CDR3 contains 15 residues. Germline CDR1 and CDR2: KGHSH and LQKENI. CDR3 coding DNA: TGTGCCAGCTCGGCACAGGGACAGGCGCCCGAAAAACTGTTTTTT. Translating it yields CASSAQGQAPEKLFF.

In DNA, the CDR3 is TGTGCCAGCAGCTCCCCGACAGTTAGCTACACCTTC. Translation: CASSSPTVSYTF. The rearrangement uses TRBV28 and TRBJ1-2; weak D call: TRBD1 (5 bases). The V end lost 6 bases, the J end lost 9 bases, and 14 bases lay between the germline ends. CDR1 and CDR2 (germline): MDHEN, SYDVKM. The CDR3 is 12 residues long.

The V call is TRBV9, the J call TRBJ2-5; 8 nucleotides align to TRBD2. Germline CDR1 reads SGDLS; CDR2 reads YYNGEE. J lost 5 bases, V lost 0 bases, and 6 bases had no gene match. The CDR3 loop spans 15 amino acids. The CDR3 sequence is CASSVGLAGMETQYF. Written as DNA, the CDR3 is TGTGCCAGCAGCGTAGGATTAGCGGGAATGGAGACCCAGTACTTC.

The chain joins TRBV9 to TRBJ2-2; D uncertain. Germline CDR1 SGDLS, CDR2 YYNGEE. V was shortened by 4 bases and J by 2 bases, with 12 bases between the two germline ends. The CDR3 runs to 15 residues. CDR3: CASSTNSGNTGELFF. The CDR3 bases are TGTGCCAGCAGCACCAACAGTGGCAACACCGGGGAGCTGTTTTTT.

The chain carries TRBV28 and TRBJ1-6; no clear D gene. This CDR3 has 17 residues. Germline-derived CDR1 and CDR2 are MDHEN and SYDVKM. The V gene lost 4 bases and the J gene lost 6 bases, with 19 bases spanning the gap. The CDR3 sequence: CASSSPPGFRLNSPLHF. Written as DNA, the CDR3 is TGTGCCAGCAGTTCCCCTCCAGGTTTCCGCCTTAATTCACCCCTCCACTTT.

The V gene is TRBV7-8, the J gene TRBJ2-5; 7 nucleotides line up with TRBD2. The DNA matches TRBJ2-7 better at its end, which makes the J call doubtful. This CDR3 is 20 amino acids long. Germline lookup yields CDR1 SGHVS and CDR2 FQNEAQ. DNA of the CDR3: TGTGCCAGCAGCCCCCGGAGGGCGGGGACTAAGATGTATCCTATCTACGAGCAGTACTTC. This gives the protein CASSPRRAGTKMYPIYEQYF.

J is TRBJ1-1 and V is TRBV2; 7 positions match TRBD1. V trimming: 5 bases; J trimming: 5 bases; junction bases outside the gene matches: 5. CDR1 is SNHLY and CDR2 is FYNNEI in the germline V gene. This CDR3 contains 13 residues. CDR3 sequence reads: CASSIQGYTEAFF. CDR3 in DNA: TGTGCCAGCAGTATACAGGGGTATACTGAAGCTTTCTTT.

This rearrangement joins TRBV5-1 to TRBJ2-5; 8 bases match TRBD1. This CDR3 is 16 amino acids long. Germline CDR1 and CDR2: SGHRS and YFSETQ. Germline trimming cut 3 bases from V and 2 bases from J; bases unmatched to any gene: 9. CDR3 sequence: CASSYQGAQTQETQYF. In DNA form, the CDR3 reads TGCGCCAGCAGCTACCAGGGGGCTCAGACTCAAGAGACCCAGTACTTC. Filled out from reference TRBV5-1 and TRBJ2-5, the complete variable domain reads KAGVTQTPRYLIKTRGQQVTLSCSPISGHRSVSWYQQTPGQGLQFLFEYFSETQRNKGNFPGRFSGRQFSNSRSEMNVSTLELGDSALYLCASSYQGAQTQETQYFGPGTRLLVL.

The chain uses TRBV6-6 and TRBJ1-3; D is ambiguous. V dropped 4 bases and J dropped 4 bases, with 8 bases sitting between them. The CDR3 is 13 amino acids. Germline CDR1 reads MNHNY; CDR2 reads SVGAGI (reference sequence). The CDR3, as DNA: TGTGCCAGCAGTTCGGGTACGGGAAACACCATATATTTT. It yields the protein CASSSGTGNTIYF.

The genes are TRBV19 and TRBJ2-7; TRBD1 agrees at 7 bases. V lost 5 bases, J lost 3 bases, and 7 bases stayed unmatched. CDR1 LNHDA and CDR2 SQIVND come from the germline V gene (reference sequence). CDR3 size: 14 residues. The CDR3 sequence: CASSLKGQIYEQYF. CDR3 DNA sequence: TGTGCCAGTAGTCTAAAGGGACAGATCTACGAGCAGTACTTC.

This chain uses TRBV7-9 with TRBJ2-1, with D tentatively TRBD2 (5 bases). The V gene's germline CDR1 is SEHNR and CDR2 FQNEAQ (reference sequence). V was pared by 5 bases and J by 0 bases, with 17 bases between. The length of the CDR3 is 17 residues. The DNA for the CDR3 is TGTGCCAGCAGCCCGGAGGATAGGGCAGTCTCCTACAATGAGCAGTTCTTC. Its translation is CASSPEDRAVSYNEQFF.

V usage is TRBV14 and J usage is TRBJ2-1, with 7 bases that match TRBD2. Germline V CDR1 and CDR2: SGHDN, FVKESK. The CDR3 runs 14 residues. With V trimmed by 3 bases and J by 4 bases, 3 bases remained unmatched. The CDR3 spells CASSQGGWYNEQFF. The CDR3 coding sequence is TGTGCCAGCAGCCAGGGAGGGTGGTACAATGAGCAGTTCTTC.

V is TRBV7-9 and J is TRBJ2-4; perhaps TRBD2 as D (5 bases). The CDR3 contains 16 residues. Germline CDR1 SEHNR, CDR2 FQNEAQ (reference sequence). V was shortened by 1 base and J by 0 bases, with 10 bases between the two germline ends. The CDR3 DNA reads as TGTGCCAGCAGCTTAGATGTCGGGGTAGCCAAAAACATTCAGTACTTC. This encodes CASSLDVGVAKNIQYF.

The chain combines TRBV28 with TRBJ1-1; D call uncertain. Looked up from germline, CDR1 is MDHEN and CDR2 is SYDVKM. The V and J ends lost 8 bases and 10 bases respectively, with 20 bases between them. There are 13 residues in the CDR3. Here the CDR3 reads CASRAGTIRGAFF. DNA for the CDR3: TGTGCCAGCCGGGCCGGAACGATTCGGGGAGCTTTCTTT. The variable domain in full, completed from reference TRBV28 and TRBJ1-1, reads DVKVTQSSRYLVKRTGEKVFLECVQDMDHENMFWYRQDPGLGLRLIYFSYDVKMKEKGDIPEGYSVSREKKERFSLILESASTNQTSMYLCASRAGTIRGAFFGQGTRLTVV.

The genes are TRBV18 and TRBJ1-6; D is perhaps TRBD1 (6 bases). The CDR3 spans 14 residues. Germline V gene sequence: CDR1 KGHSH, CDR2 LQKENI. The V gene lost 6 bases and the J gene lost 7 bases, with 13 bases spanning the gap. The chain's CDR3 is CASSDQDRNSPLHF. In DNA form, the CDR3 reads TGTGCCAGCTCCGACCAAGACAGGAATTCACCCCTCCACTTT.

The chain joins TRBV5-4 to TRBJ1-3; tentative D call: TRBD1 (6 bases). The CDR3 contains 14 residues. CDR1 and CDR2 (germline): SGHNT, YYREEE (reference sequence). V was trimmed by 4 bases and J by 4 bases, leaving 12 bases between them. The CDR3 nucleotides are TGTGCCAGCAGCCAACAGGGATCGGGAAACACCATATATTTT. Encoded protein: CASSQQGSGNTIYF.